This T cell receptor beta chain was captured by sequencing in a study of OX40 agonist ivuxolimab in advanced cancers. Overall study context: The drug used for patients, ivuxolimab, was an agonistic anti-OX40 (CD134) antibody. Across the patients, intravenous ivuxolimab was delivered every 2 weeks at 0.01 to 10 mg/kg. Study-wide results and caveats: Both blood CD4+ and CD8+ T cells showed clonal growth by week 6 at 0.1 to 3.0 mg/kg.

The CDR3 is 14 residues long. Germline V gene sequence: CDR1 MNHEY, CDR2 SVGAGI. Between the trimmed V and J ends, which lost 0 bases and 9 bases, there was a span of 9 bases. TCRdb keeps only in-frame clones here, not all; method: immunoSEQ multiplex PCR. The table includes about 17,000 clones, roughly nine tenths detected once. Comments on this clone: Antigen specificity is unknown.

V is TRBV6-5 and J is TRBJ1-6, with a possible D match to TRBD1 (6 bases). The TCR sequence derives from an adult with an advanced solid tumor such as melanoma, head and neck, liver or kidney cancer. The source material was CD4+ or CD8+ T cells sorted from blood, sampled in a trial of the OX40 agonist ivuxolimab. CDR3 protein: CASSYSGGGSPLHF. The CDR3 DNA reads TGTGCCAGCAGTTACTCAGGGGGTGGTTCACCCCTCCACTTT.